The 29 T cell receptor beta chains presented below share a single source sample, sequenced in a study of neoadjuvant anti-PD-1 for oral cavity cancer listed by TCRdb under 2021. Per the publication, the time point label means: before neoadjuvant nivolumab. Library preparation employed the immunoSEQ multiplex PCR assay. Held by TCRdb, this immuneACCESS table contains in-frame sequences only and omits some clones. Under half of the omission traces to an unresolved V gene where checked; the cause of the rest is unknown. The sample table holds about 15,000 clones, of which roughly two thirds were seen once. 2% to 2.5% of the sample lies in the top ten. This specimen was PBMCs, taken before nivolumab (anti-PD-1) treatment. The receptors derive from a person aged 35-79 years with oral cavity squamous cell carcinoma.

This clone was recorded only once. The chain links TRBV20-1 to TRBJ1-3, with D possibly being TRBD1 (5 bases). Germline lookup yields CDR1 DFQATT and CDR2 SNEGSKA (reference sequence). V was trimmed by 6 bases and J by 8 bases, leaving 11 bases between them. This CDR3 comprises 11 residues. For the CDR3, the DNA is TGCAGTGCCCACGGGGCGGACACCATATATTTT. The encoded protein is CSAHGADTIYF.

This chain connects TRBV5-1 to TRBJ2-3, with TRBD2 matching 10 bases. CDR1 SGHRS and CDR2 YFSETQ come from the germline V gene. Trimming took 3 bases from V and 3 from J; bases not matched to a gene: 10. The CDR3 spans 17 residues. CDR3 nucleotide sequence: TGCGCCAGCAGCTCTTCCGGGCTAGCGGGAGAAACAGATACGCAGTATTTT. Translated: CASSSSGLAGETDTQYF.

Written as DNA, the CDR3 is TGTGCCAGCAGGGCCGGACAGGGTTTAAACACCGGGGAGCTGTTTTTT. Its translation is CASRAGQGLNTGELFF. This chain connects TRBV7-9 to TRBJ2-2, with 8 nucleotides matching TRBD1. Germline CDR1 reads SEHNR; CDR2 reads FQNEAQ (reference sequence). Germline trimming cut 6 bases from V and 2 bases from J; bases unmatched to any gene: 8. The length of the CDR3 is 16 residues. The variable domain in full, with the rest retrieved from reference TRBV7-9 and TRBJ2-2, is DTGVSQNPRHKITKRGQNVTFRCDPISEHNRLYWYRQTLGQGPEFLTYFQNEAQLEKSRLLSDRFSAERPKGSFSTLEIQRTEQGDSAMYLCASRAGQGLNTGELFFGEGSRLTVL.

This rearrangement joins TRBV11-1 to TRBJ2-2; no firm D call. The CDR3 sequence is 16 residues long. The V end lost 1 base, the J end lost 1 base, and 10 bases lay between the germline ends. Germline CDR1 and CDR2: SGHAT and FQDESV (reference sequence). CDR3 DNA: TGTGCCAGCAGCTTAGACAGCCGCTGGAACACCGGGGAGCTGTTTTTT. Its protein is CASSLDSRWNTGELFF.

V is TRBV6-1 and J is TRBJ2-3, with D tentatively TRBD2 (6 bases). This CDR3 is built from 13 residues. Germline V CDR1 and CDR2: MNHNS, SASEGT. V shed 7 bases and J shed 6 bases, with 14 bases lying between them. The CDR3 reads CASTPGGLDTQYF. The CDR3 nucleotides are TGTGCCAGCACCCCCGGAGGGTTGGATACGCAGTATTTT.

This chain uses TRBV19 with TRBJ1-6; the D gene is possibly TRBD1 (5 bases). V lost 2 bases and J 10 bases, leaving 12 bases between the germline ends. Germline lookup yields CDR1 LNHDA and CDR2 SQIVND (reference sequence). The CDR3 extends over 14 amino acids. CDR3 amino acids: CASSIIRDGSPLHF. CDR3 bases: TGTGCCAGTAGTATAATCCGGGACGGATCACCCCTCCACTTT.

The chain recombines TRBV18 with TRBJ1-2; 7 nucleotides agree with TRBD1. Germline CDR1 is KGHSH and CDR2 is LQKENI. The V gene end was trimmed by 3 bases and the J gene end by 7 bases; junction bases not matched to a gene: 5. The CDR3 runs 13 residues. CDR3 in DNA: TGTGCCAGCTCACCGGGAGGGGGCTCTGGCTACACCTTC. It translates to CASSPGGGSGYTF.

This rearrangement joins TRBV19 to TRBJ2-7, with 7 bases that match TRBD1. Germline V gene data show CDR1 as LNHDA and CDR2 as SQIVND (reference sequence). The CDR3 has 14 residues. Trimming cost V 3 bases and J 9 bases; bases outside gene matches: 11. Here the CDR3 reads CASSIPGTAIGQYF. The CDR3 DNA follows: TGTGCCAGTAGTATCCCCGGGACAGCCATCGGGCAGTACTTC. The full variable domain, its missing parts supplied by reference TRBV19 and TRBJ2-7, is DGGITQSPKYLFRKEGQNVTLSCEQNLNHDAMYWYRQDPGQGLRLIYYSQIVNDFQKGDIAEGYSVSREKKESFPLTVTSAQKNPTAFYLCASSIPGTAIGQYFGPGTRLTVT.

V usage is TRBV27 and J usage is TRBJ2-3; no clear D. CDR3 length: 16 amino acids. Germline CDR1 is MNHEY and CDR2 is SMNVEV (reference sequence). Deletions cut 6 bases from V and 6 bases from J, with 22 bases between. The CDR3 nucleotides are TGTGCCAGCAGATTCACCGGCCTTGTCCTCCAGGATACGCAGTATTTT. Its protein product is CASRFTGLVLQDTQYF.

The rearrangement joins TRBV4-1 to TRBJ1-5; TRBD1 matches 8 bases. CDR1 is MGHRA, CDR2 YSYEKL, per germline. CDR3 length: 14 residues. The junction had 6 bases not matched to a gene; V was cut back by 5 bases and J by 6 bases. The CDR3 is CASSKQGGSQPQHF. The DNA of the CDR3 is TGCGCCAGCAGCAAACAGGGGGGAAGTCAGCCCCAGCATTTT.

The chain couples TRBV7-2 to TRBJ1-1; D may be TRBD1 (5 bases). The V gene lost 5 bases and the J gene lost 10 bases, with 14 bases spanning the gap. The CDR3 loop spans 12 amino acids. Germline V gives CDR1 SGHTA, CDR2 FQGNSA. CDR3 sequence: CASSPSRGSAFF. The CDR3 nucleotides are TGTGCCAGCAGCCCTTCGAGGGGCTCAGCTTTCTTT.

Only one count was recorded for this clone. The chain joins TRBV19 to TRBJ1-2, with D hard to call. CDR3 length: 17 amino acids. Trimming shortened V by 6 bases and J by 4 bases, and 24 bases separated the two germline ends. The germline gives CDR1 LNHDA, CDR2 SQIVND (reference sequence). CDR3: CASSQLAAARESYGYTF. DNA for the CDR3: TGTGCCAGTAGCCAATTAGCGGCAGCTCGGGAGAGCTATGGCTACACCTTC. Looking up the rest from reference TRBV19 and TRBJ1-2 gives the full variable domain: DGGITQSPKYLFRKEGQNVTLSCEQNLNHDAMYWYRQDPGQGLRLIYYSQIVNDFQKGDIAEGYSVSREKKESFPLTVTSAQKNPTAFYLCASSQLAAARESYGYTFGSGTRLTVV.

The gene calls are TRBV9 and TRBJ1-1; D is uncertain. The CDR3 has 14 amino acids. V gave up 0 bases and J gave up 3 bases, with 9 bases separating them. Germline values: CDR1 SGDLS, CDR2 YYNGEE. CDR3 bases: TGTGCCAGCAGCGTAGTTTCATCGGACACTGAAGCTTTCTTT. It yields the protein CASSVVSSDTEAFF.

This clone was counted a few times. The chain recombines TRBV6-1 with TRBJ2-7; a possible D gene is TRBD1 (5 bases). Germline V gene lookup returns CDR1 MNHNS and CDR2 SASEGT. This CDR3 is built from 14 residues. The V end lost 4 bases, the J end lost 6 bases, and 16 bases lay between the germline ends. This CDR3 reads CASSVGYRTGEQYF. CDR3 bases: TGTGCCAGCAGTGTTGGGTACAGGACGGGCGAGCAGTACTTC.

The sample holds a few counts of this clone. V is TRBV11-1 and J is TRBJ2-5, with D hard to call. Trimming stripped 1 base from V and 1 base from J, with 4 bases between. The CDR3 runs 13 residues. Germline V CDR1 and CDR2: SGHAT, FQDESV (reference sequence). The CDR3 loop is CASSLDPQETQYF. The CDR3 nucleotides are TGTGCCAGCAGCTTAGATCCCCAAGAGACCCAGTACTTC.

This sequence joins TRBV10-3 and TRBJ2-2; 7 bases match TRBD2. The CDR3 is 15 amino acids. The V and J ends lost 8 bases and 0 bases, in that order; junction bases with no gene match: 6. The germline V gene has CDR1 ENHRY and CDR2 SYGVKD. The CDR3 bases are TGTGCCATCCAGGCGGGGGACGCGAACACCGGGGAGCTGTTTTTT. Amino acids: CAIQAGDANTGELFF.

The chain carries TRBV6-5 and TRBJ1-6; D is uncertain. The CDR3 covers 14 residues. The germline gives CDR1 MNHEY, CDR2 SVGAGI. V lost 2 bases to trimming and J lost 7 bases, with 9 bases between them. CDR3 residues: CASSYPGVNSPLHF. CDR3 coding DNA: TGTGCCAGCAGTTACCCGGGAGTCAATTCACCCCTCCACTTT.

This clone was seen more than once but under ten times. This chain joins TRBV28 and TRBJ1-4, with TRBD1 as a possible D gene (6 bases). The germline V and J ends were trimmed by 6 bases and 5 bases, with 13 bases remaining between them. Per the germline V gene, CDR1 is MDHEN and CDR2 is SYDVKM. The CDR3 runs to 14 residues. The CDR3 region is CASRIWGGNEKLFF. In DNA form, the CDR3 reads TGTGCCAGCAGGATATGGGGGGGCAATGAAAAACTGTTTTTT.

This clone has only a few counts. V usage is TRBV6-6 and J usage is TRBJ2-7; 8 bases are shared with TRBD1. The germline V gene encodes CDR1 MNHNY and CDR2 SVGAGI (reference sequence). The junction had 2 bases not matched to a gene; V was cut back by 0 bases and J by 1 base. This CDR3 comprises 15 residues. In DNA, the CDR3 is TGTGCCAGCAGTTACTCCGGGACAGGTTCCTACGAGCAGTACTTC. It codes for CASSYSGTGSYEQYF.

The gene calls are TRBV2 and TRBJ1-5; 7 nucleotides align to TRBD1. Germline V gene sequence: CDR1 SNHLY, CDR2 FYNNEI. CDR3 length: 15 residues. V was pared by 4 bases and J by 3 bases, with 6 bases of the junction left unmatched. The CDR3: CASSARTGNNQPQHF. For the CDR3, the DNA is TGTGCCAGCAGTGCCAGGACAGGAAACAATCAGCCCCAGCATTTT.

The chain combines TRBV5-1 with TRBJ1-1; D is undetermined. The V and J ends lost 4 bases and 0 bases respectively, with 13 bases between them. This CDR3 has 15 amino acids. Germline V gene sequence: CDR1 SGHRS, CDR2 YFSETQ. The chain's CDR3 is CASSPRTDLNTEAFF. The CDR3 DNA reads TGCGCCAGCAGCCCAAGGACGGATTTGAACACTGAAGCTTTCTTT.

This clone was picked up a small number of times. V and J are TRBV2 and TRBJ2-7, with TRBD2 as a possible D gene (6 bases). The V end was cut by 4 bases, the J end by 0 bases, with 13 bases between. This CDR3 is 15 amino acids long. The V gene's germline CDR1 is SNHLY and CDR2 FYNNEI. The chain's CDR3 is CASSGKRASSYEQYF. In nucleotides, the CDR3 is TGTGCCAGCAGTGGTAAGCGGGCTAGCTCCTACGAGCAGTACTTC.

The chain links TRBV6-1 to TRBJ1-2; unclear D gene. V gave up 0 bases and J gave up 0 bases, with 14 bases separating them. Germline assignment: CDR1 MNHNS and CDR2 SASEGT. The CDR3 loop spans 17 amino acids. CDR3 sequence reads: CASSEARRTGANYGYTF. DNA for the CDR3: TGTGCCAGCAGTGAAGCGCGTCGGACGGGAGCTAACTATGGCTACACCTTC.

This clone showed up just a few times. This chain joins TRBV4-1 and TRBJ2-7; perhaps D is TRBD1 or TRBD2 (6 bases each). The V gene's germline CDR1 is MGHRA and CDR2 YSYEKL. V lost 2 bases to trimming and J lost 2 bases, with 13 bases between them. This CDR3 is built from 15 residues. CDR3 in DNA: TGCGCCAGCAGCCAACTTCGGGGGCCAACCTACGAGCAGTACTTC. Protein sequence: CASSQLRGPTYEQYF.

This clone has a handful of counts. The chain combines TRBV25-1 with TRBJ2-3; unclear D gene. This CDR3 region has 15 residues. The V gene lost 1 base and the J gene lost 0 bases, with 8 bases spanning the gap. Germline V gene sequence: CDR1 MGHDK, CDR2 SYGVNS. The CDR3 reads CASSESYGSTDTQYF. The CDR3 nucleotides are TGTGCCAGCAGTGAATCTTACGGGAGCACAGATACGCAGTATTTT.

This clone was detected once. The V call is TRBV5-1, the J call TRBJ1-2; D might be TRBD1 (5 bases). CDR3 length: 17 amino acids. The V gene lost 4 bases and the J gene lost 0 bases, with 19 bases spanning the gap. Germline V gene sequence: CDR1 SGHRS, CDR2 YFSETQ. The chain's CDR3 is CASSPGQGRNPNYGYTF. CDR3 in DNA: TGCGCCAGCAGCCCTGGACAAGGGAGGAATCCTAACTATGGCTACACCTTC.

The genes are TRBV29-1 and TRBJ1-2; the D is unclear. This CDR3 has 12 amino acids. Trimming left V 7 bases short and J 4 bases short, with 13 bases between. Germline V gene lookup returns CDR1 SQVTM and CDR2 ANQGSEA. The CDR3 sequence: CSARWATYGYTF. The CDR3 DNA is TGCAGCGCTAGGTGGGCTACCTATGGCTACACCTTC.

This clone was found once. The V call is TRBV6-5, the J call TRBJ2-1; 12 nucleotides align to TRBD2. From germline, CDR1 is MNHEY and CDR2 SVGAGI. The CDR3 is 16 amino acids. Trimming took 0 bases from V and 7 from J; bases not matched to a gene: 4. In nucleotides, the CDR3 is TGTGCCAGCAGTTACTCGAGGCTAGCGGGAGGGAATGAGCAGTTCTTC. Translating it yields CASSYSRLAGGNEQFF.

The count of this clone is one. The V and J genes are TRBV7-9 and TRBJ2-1; D may be TRBD2 (6 bases). CDR3 size: 13 residues. Trimming left V 1 base short and J 7 bases short, with 8 bases between. Germline V gene sequence: CDR1 SEHNR, CDR2 FQNEAQ (reference sequence). The CDR3 region has the DNA TGTGCCAGCAGCTTAGGCGGGACGAATGAGCAGTTCTTC. It yields the protein CASSLGGTNEQFF.